Detailed here is one T cell receptor (beta chain). The antigen is unknown. CD45RO-negative, CCR7-selected cells formed the naive CD8 fraction, which excluded terminally differentiated effector memory CD45RA+ cells. The sorted-subset replicate PCRs were given approximately 190 ng DNA, which is 30,000 to 35,000 T cell genomes. Measured with immunoSEQ multiplex PCR; TCRdb has only the in-frame clones, and not every one. This sample has about 2.1 million clones, with over 85% found just once. Germline V gene sequence: CDR1 PRHDT, CDR2 FYEKMQ (reference sequence). The CDR3 contains 15 residues. V was pared by 5 bases and J by 2 bases, with 13 bases between. The record originates from a study of shared clonotypes between healthy human individuals. Study-wide findings and caveats: Rarefaction showed that sequencing of sorted subsets was incomplete (despite large depth). Naive CD4 clonotype sharing across several donors was approximately 5%.

This receptor was identified in a man aged 18 to 30 in good health. Some clones in this sample may be carry-over from other donors' samples. The chain links TRBV13 to TRBJ2-1; no reliable D call. Material for sequencing was naive CD8+ T cells from PBMCs. CDR3 sequence (DNA): TGTGCCAGCAGCCAGGTGGGCCCACCCTACAATGAGCAGTTCTTC. It codes for CASSQVGPPYNEQFF.